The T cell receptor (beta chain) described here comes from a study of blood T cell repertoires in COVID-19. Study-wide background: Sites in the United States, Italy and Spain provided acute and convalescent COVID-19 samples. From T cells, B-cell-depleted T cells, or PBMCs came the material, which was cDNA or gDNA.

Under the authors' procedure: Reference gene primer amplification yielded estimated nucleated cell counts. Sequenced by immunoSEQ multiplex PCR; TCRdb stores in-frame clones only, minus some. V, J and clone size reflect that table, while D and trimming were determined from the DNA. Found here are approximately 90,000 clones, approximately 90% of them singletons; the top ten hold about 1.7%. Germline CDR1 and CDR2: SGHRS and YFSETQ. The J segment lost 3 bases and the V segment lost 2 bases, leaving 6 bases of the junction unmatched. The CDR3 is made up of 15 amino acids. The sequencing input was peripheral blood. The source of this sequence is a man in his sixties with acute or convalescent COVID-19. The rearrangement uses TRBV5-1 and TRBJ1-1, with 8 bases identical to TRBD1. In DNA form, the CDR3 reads TGCGCCAGCAGCTTTACCGGGACAGGAGACACTGAAGCTTTCTTT. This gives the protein CASSFTGTGDTEAFF.